This TCR beta chain was sequenced in a study of T cell responses to AZD1222 COVID-19 vaccine. CDR1 and CDR2 from the germline V gene are MNHEY and SMNVEV (reference sequence). Trimming shortened V by 7 bases and J by 0 bases, and 15 bases separated the two germline ends. There are 16 residues in the CDR3. The table came from immunoSEQ multiplex PCR; TCRdb's copy has only in-frame clones and leaves some out. This sample has fewer than 30,000 clones, with about three quarters found just once. The TCR sequence derives from an adult in good health. The chain couples TRBV27 to TRBJ2-2; D possibly corresponds to TRBD1 (5 bases). The source material was peripheral blood, sampled on day 0 of AZD1222 vaccination. The CDR3 DNA sequence: TGTGCCAGCAAGTGGGGCACCAGCGCGAACACCGGGGAGCTGTTTTTT. Translation: CASKWGTSANTGELFF.